This T cell receptor beta chain emerged from a study of T cells in Graves' hyperthyroidism and ophthalmopathy. The study's findings and limits: Blood held most thyroid clonotypes expanded above 0.001 frequency.

It was RNA transcripts that yielded the amplified TCR beta CDR3 regions. A first-round RT-PCR of the TCR CDR3 used the HTBI primer set. TCRdb redid the calling of the multiplex PCR reads with MiXCR, one entry per CDR3 protein. The table has roughly 300,000 distinct CDR3 sequences, less than 30% seen once. V dropped 3 bases and J dropped 1 base, with 9 bases sitting between them. The CDR3 runs to 13 residues. The V gene's germline CDR1 is SQVTM and CDR2 ANQGSEA. Newly diagnosed hyperthyroidism, duration under 2 months, in patients aged 18 to 65. There are many counts of this clonotype. The target antigen is unknown.

V and J are TRBV29-1 and TRBJ1-1; D perhaps matches TRBD1 (6 bases). The sample was blood. The source of this sequence is a man in his forties with Graves' hyperthyroidism that later progressed to Graves' ophthalmopathy. This CDR3 reads CSVETGSNTEAFF. CDR3 sequence (DNA): TGCAGCGTTGAGACAGGCTCGAACACTGAAGCTTTCTTT. The full variable domain, with the rest looked up from reference TRBV29-1 and TRBJ1-1, is SAVISQKPSRDICQRGTSLTIQCQVDSQVTMMFWYRQQPGQSLTLIATANQGSEATYESGFVIDKFPISRPNLTFSTLTVSNMSPEDSSIYLCSVETGSNTEAFFGQGTRLTVV.